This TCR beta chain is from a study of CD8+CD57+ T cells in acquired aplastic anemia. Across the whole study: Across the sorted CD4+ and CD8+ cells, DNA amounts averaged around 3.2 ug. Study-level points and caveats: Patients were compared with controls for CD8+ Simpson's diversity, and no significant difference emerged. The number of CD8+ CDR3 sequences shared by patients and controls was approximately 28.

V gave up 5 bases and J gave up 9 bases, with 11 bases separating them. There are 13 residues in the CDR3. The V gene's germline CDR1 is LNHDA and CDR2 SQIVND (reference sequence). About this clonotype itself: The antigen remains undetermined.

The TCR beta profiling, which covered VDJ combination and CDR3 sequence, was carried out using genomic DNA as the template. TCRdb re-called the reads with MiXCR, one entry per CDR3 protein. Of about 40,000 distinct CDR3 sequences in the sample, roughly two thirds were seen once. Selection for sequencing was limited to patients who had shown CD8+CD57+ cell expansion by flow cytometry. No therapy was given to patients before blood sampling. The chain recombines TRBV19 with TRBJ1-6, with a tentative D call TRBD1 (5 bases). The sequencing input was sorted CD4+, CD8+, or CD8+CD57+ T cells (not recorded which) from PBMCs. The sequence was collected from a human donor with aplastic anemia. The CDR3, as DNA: TGTGCCAGTAGTGCAGACAGAGGTTCACCCCTCCACTTT. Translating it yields CASSADRGSPLHF.